This T cell receptor (beta chain) is drawn from a study of cytomegalovirus exposure and HLA in healthy donors. General study results and limits: DRB1 had the most TCR associations and HLA-C the fewest, a later analysis found, with rates varying by HLA locus. In a later analysis, V- and J-gene trimming of beta chains associated with a DCLRE1C missense variant, replicated independently.

V dropped 6 bases and J dropped 1; count of bases not matched to a gene: 7. Germline V gene lookup returns CDR1 MNHEY and CDR2 SMNVEV (reference sequence). CDR3 size: 15 residues. On this clone itself: Its antigen remains unidentified.

With 60 Vbeta and 13 Jbeta primers, the PCR was carried out. Repertoires were generated with immunoSEQ multiplex PCR, while TCRdb's copy carries only in-frame clones and drops some. The table has around 140,000 clones, more than 75% seen once. V gene TRBV27 combines with J gene TRBJ2-7, with 9 bases that match TRBD2. This receptor was identified in a woman aged 40 to 49 in good health and CMV-seropositive. Sequenced material: PBMCs. CDR3 bases: TGTGCCAGCAGCCCCGGGAGCGGGAGGTCCTACGAGCAGTACTTC. Amino acids: CASSPGSGRSYEQYF.